This T cell receptor beta chain was sequenced during a study of blood T cell repertoires in COVID-19. Study processing details: Reference gene primers were amplified, and this amplification served to estimate nucleated cell counts. The data were produced by immunoSEQ multiplex PCR, yet TCRdb's version contains in-frame clones alone and is incomplete. The DNA gave D and trimming, while V, J and clone size come from that table. The top ten clones hold roughly 4.7% of a sample with 200,000 to 300,000 clones, roughly 82% of them seen once. The CDR3 totals 13 residues. The germline V gene encodes CDR1 ENHRY and CDR2 SYGVKD. J lost 5 bases, V lost 9 bases, and 6 bases had no gene match.

The TCR originated in a woman in her seventies with acute or convalescent COVID-19. Sequenced material: peripheral blood. The J gene is TRBJ1-2, the V gene TRBV10-3, with 10 bases lining up with TRBD1. CDR3 loop: CAIGQGGTYGYTF. The CDR3 DNA sequence: TGTGCCATAGGACAGGGGGGCACTTATGGCTACACCTTC.